Shown below are 5 T cell receptor beta chains from a single sample sequenced in a study of blood T cell repertoires in COVID-19. Sequenced by immunoSEQ multiplex PCR; TCRdb stores in-frame clones only, minus some. The sample lists around 50,000 clones, about 90% seen once, with approximately 1.5% in the top ten. Sequenced input: peripheral blood. The receptor set was obtained from a man aged 60 to 75 with acute or convalescent COVID-19.

The chain uses TRBV7-3 and TRBJ2-7; D may be TRBD1 (5 bases). In germline, CDR1 is SGHTA, CDR2 FQGTGA. This CDR3 spans 14 amino acids. V lost 1 base and J lost 4, with 11 bases in between. DNA for the CDR3: TGTGCCAGCAGCTTAATGAAGGGGCCGTACGAGCAGTACTTC. As protein: CASSLMKGPYEQYF. Variable domain in full (rest from reference TRBV7-3 and TRBJ2-7): GAGVSQTPSNKVTEKGKYVELRCDPISGHTALYWYRQSLGQGPEFLIYFQGTGAADDSGLPNDRFFAVRPEGSVSTLKIQRTERGDSAVYLCASSLMKGPYEQYFGPGTRLTVT.

The V call is TRBV5-6, the J call TRBJ1-4, with D possibly matching TRBD1 (6 bases). CDR3 length equals 15 residues. With 2 bases removed from V and 7 bases from J, the gap between germline ends came to 15 bases. Per germline, CDR1 SGHDT and CDR2 YYEEEE. CDR3 coding DNA: TGTGCCAGCAGCTTCAAGTCCAGGGGAGCTGAAAAACTGTTTTTT. Translating it yields CASSFKSRGAEKLFF.

The chain employs TRBV7-8 and TRBJ2-5, with 8 bases identical to TRBD1. Germline trimming cut 3 bases from V and 1 base from J; bases unmatched to any gene: 7. The CDR3 sequence is 16 residues long. Germline CDR1 reads SGHVS; CDR2 reads FQNEAQ. CDR3 residues: CASSLSGTGAQETQYF. The DNA of the CDR3 is TGTGCCAGCAGCTTGTCGGGGACAGGCGCCCAAGAGACCCAGTACTTC. Using reference TRBV7-8 and TRBJ2-5 for the parts outside the CDR3, the full variable domain is GAGVSQSPRYKVAKRGQDVALRCDPISGHVSLFWYQQALGQGPEFLTYFQNEAQLDKSGLPSDRFFAERPEGSVSTLKIQRTQQEDSAVYLCASSLSGTGAQETQYFGPGTRLLVL.

V gene TRBV6-5 combines with J gene TRBJ2-1; 7 bases line up with TRBD1. The germline gives CDR1 MNHEY, CDR2 SVGAGI. The junction had 3 bases not matched to a gene; V was cut back by 2 bases and J by 5 bases. The CDR3 totals 14 residues. The CDR3: CASSYRGQDNEQFF. The CDR3 bases are TGTGCCAGCAGTTACAGGGGGCAGGACAATGAGCAGTTCTTC.

For the CDR3, the DNA is TGTGCCAGCAGCCAAGAGGGGACAGGGGCTAAAGAGACCCAGTACTTC. This translates into CASSQEGTGAKETQYF. This chain connects TRBV3-1 (or the pseudogene TRBV3-2) to TRBJ2-5, with 10 bases identical to TRBD1. This CDR3 is built from 16 residues. V was pared by 0 bases and J by 3 bases, with 4 bases of the junction left unmatched. From germline, CDR1 is LGHDT and CDR2 YNNKEL (reference sequence).